This entry features one T cell receptor beta chain sequence. TCRdb reanalysed the RT-PCR reads using MiXCR and keeps one entry per CDR3 protein. The sample shows around 700,000 distinct CDR3 sequences, 13% to 15% of them seen only once. CDR1 and CDR2 from the germline V gene are MNHNY and SVGAGI (reference sequence). The CDR3 has 15 amino acids. The junction had 5 bases not matched to a gene; V was cut back by 2 bases and J by 5 bases. Material: memory CD4+ T cells from blood. The source of this sequence is a female donor in good health, serving as a healthy control. The V and J genes are TRBV6-6 and TRBJ2-2; 7 bases match TRBD2. The CDR3 here is CASSYGGGRTGELFF. The CDR3 DNA is TGTGCCAGCAGTTACGGGGGGGGGAGAACCGGGGAGCTGTTTTTT.